These T cell receptor beta chains were read from a single sample in a study of blood T cells in healthy people across ages. Each CDR3 protein gets one entry after TCRdb re-called the 5' RACE reads with MiXCR. The table shows 450,000 to 700,000 distinct CDR3 sequences, with roughly a quarter occurring only once. Sequencing used blood. Receptor source: a woman between 70 and 85 years old in good health. Both conserved end residues are part of each CDR3. Fields, in order: J gene, clone size, V gene, D gene, CDR3 protein, CDR3 DNA. A D gene is named only where the DNA matches it firmly. Size is stated for part of the rows, as once, few or many counts, or as a class when the clone is expanded.

j_call: TRBJ1-1; clone_size: few; v_call: TRBV5-1; d_call: TRBD1; cdr3_aa: CASSSTWDRENTEAFF; cdr3_nt: TGCGCCAGCAGCTCTACTTGGGACAGGGAGAACACTGAAGCTTTCTTT
j_call: TRBJ1-1; clone_size: few; v_call: TRBV9; d_call: -; cdr3_aa: CASSVGGPGGTEAFF; cdr3_nt: TGTGCCAGCAGCGTAGGAGGTCCCGGGGGCACTGAAGCTTTCTTT
j_call: TRBJ2-1; clone_size: -; v_call: TRBV5-1; d_call: TRBD1; cdr3_aa: CASSLTPGQPYNEQFF; cdr3_nt: TGCGCCAGCAGCTTAACCCCGGGACAGCCCTACAATGAGCAGTTCTTC
j_call: TRBJ2-5; clone_size: -; v_call: TRBV5-1; d_call: TRBD1; cdr3_aa: CASSSGFRGGTGETQYF; cdr3_nt: TGCGCCAGCAGCTCGGGGTTTCGTGGCGGGACAGGGGAGACCCAGTACTTC
j_call: TRBJ2-7; clone_size: -; v_call: TRBV11-2; d_call: -; cdr3_aa: CASSLDEKDEQYF; cdr3_nt: TGTGCCAGCAGCTTAGATGAGAAGGACGAGCAGTACTTC
j_call: TRBJ2-7; clone_size: few; v_call: TRBV7-9; d_call: TRBD1; cdr3_aa: CASSLGQGPTYEQYF; cdr3_nt: TGTGCCAGCAGCTTAGGACAGGGGCCCACCTACGAGCAGTACTTC
j_call: TRBJ2-2; clone_size: -; v_call: TRBV7-8; d_call: -; cdr3_aa: CASSTDQVNTGELFF; cdr3_nt: TGTGCCAGCAGTACGGACCAGGTTAACACCGGGGAGCTGTTTTTT
j_call: TRBJ2-3; clone_size: -; v_call: TRBV5-1; d_call: TRBD2; cdr3_aa: CASSDPLAAFLLDTQYF; cdr3_nt: TGCGCCAGCAGCGACCCACTAGCGGCTTTCCTTCTCGATACGCAGTATTTT
j_call: TRBJ1-2; clone_size: few; v_call: TRBV7-2; d_call: TRBD1; cdr3_aa: CASSPGAGTAYGYTF; cdr3_nt: TGTGCCAGCAGCCCGGGCGCCGGGACAGCCTATGGCTACACCTTC
j_call: TRBJ2-7; clone_size: few; v_call: TRBV15; d_call: TRBD1; cdr3_aa: CATSRGTGVASEQYF; cdr3_nt: TGTGCCACCAGCAGAGGAACAGGGGTTGCTTCCGAGCAGTACTTC
j_call: TRBJ1-2; clone_size: many; v_call: TRBV15; d_call: -; cdr3_aa: CATSTRQRYGYTF; cdr3_nt: TGTGCCACCAGCACCCGACAGCGCTATGGCTACACCTTC
j_call: TRBJ1-1; clone_size: few; v_call: TRBV7-9; d_call: TRBD1; cdr3_aa: CASSSFLQGARTEAFF; cdr3_nt: TGTGCCAGCAGCTCTTTCCTACAGGGGGCGAGGACTGAAGCTTTCTTT
j_call: TRBJ1-2; clone_size: -; v_call: TRBV7-2; d_call: TRBD1; cdr3_aa: CASRRAGGPMFYGYTF; cdr3_nt: TGTGCCAGCAGGCGCGCAGGGGGCCCGATGTTCTATGGCTACACCTTC
j_call: TRBJ2-7; clone_size: few; v_call: TRBV7-2; d_call: -; cdr3_aa: CASSQYEQYF; cdr3_nt: TGTGCCAGCAGCCAATACGAGCAGTACTTC
j_call: TRBJ1-2; clone_size: once; v_call: TRBV20-1; d_call: -; cdr3_aa: CSARFPGSFGYTF; cdr3_nt: TGCAGTGCTAGATTTCCAGGGTCGTTCGGCTACACCTTC
j_call: TRBJ1-6; clone_size: few; v_call: TRBV7-2; d_call: TRBD1; cdr3_aa: CASTTGGGRHSPLHF; cdr3_nt: TGTGCCAGCACGACAGGGGGTGGCAGACATTCACCCCTCCACTTT
j_call: TRBJ2-7; clone_size: -; v_call: TRBV11-2; d_call: -; cdr3_aa: CASSLVTYEQYF; cdr3_nt: TGTGCCAGCAGCTTAGTCACCTACGAGCAGTACTTC
j_call: TRBJ2-7; clone_size: many; v_call: TRBV3-1; d_call: -; cdr3_aa: CASSPSTASYEQYF; cdr3_nt: TGTGCCAGCAGCCCCTCGACAGCCTCCTACGAGCAGTACTTC
j_call: TRBJ1-3; clone_size: few; v_call: TRBV20-1; d_call: TRBD1; cdr3_aa: CSAKTGADSGNTIYF; cdr3_nt: TGCAGTGCTAAAACAGGGGCTGACTCTGGAAACACCATATATTTT
j_call: TRBJ1-1; clone_size: -; v_call: TRBV20-1; d_call: -; cdr3_aa: CSARSTGNTEAFF; cdr3_nt: TGCAGTGCTAGATCCACAGGGAACACTGAAGCTTTCTTT
j_call: TRBJ2-5; clone_size: -; v_call: TRBV9; d_call: TRBD2; cdr3_aa: CASSDSGGAGETQYF; cdr3_nt: TGTGCCAGCAGCGATAGCGGGGGGGCAGGAGAGACCCAGTACTTC
j_call: TRBJ2-7; clone_size: few; v_call: TRBV11-2; d_call: -; cdr3_aa: CASSSPANEQYF; cdr3_nt: TGTGCCAGCAGCTCCCCTGCTAACGAGCAGTACTTC
j_call: TRBJ1-5; clone_size: -; v_call: TRBV25-1; d_call: TRBD1; cdr3_aa: CASSAMTGDNQPQHF; cdr3_nt: TGTGCCAGCAGTGCCATGACAGGGGACAATCAGCCCCAGCATTTT
j_call: TRBJ1-5; clone_size: -; v_call: TRBV12-3/TRBV12-4; d_call: -; cdr3_aa: CASSLLSGGYSNQSQHF; cdr3_nt: TGTGCCAGCAGTTTGTTATCGGGGGGTTATAGCAATCAGTCCCAGCATTTT
j_call: TRBJ1-2; clone_size: few; v_call: TRBV5-6; d_call: -; cdr3_aa: CASSLGRSNYGYTF; cdr3_nt: TGTGCCAGCAGCTTAGGTCGGTCTAACTATGGCTACACCTTC
j_call: TRBJ1-5; clone_size: few; v_call: TRBV2; d_call: -; cdr3_aa: CASSGQFNQPQHF; cdr3_nt: TGTGCCAGCAGTGGGCAGTTTAATCAGCCCCAGCATTTT
j_call: TRBJ2-1; clone_size: -; v_call: TRBV12-3/TRBV12-4; d_call: TRBD2; cdr3_aa: CASSSGRLAGTDNEQFF; cdr3_nt: TGTGCCAGCAGTTCAGGGCGACTAGCGGGGACAGACAATGAGCAGTTCTTC
j_call: TRBJ2-5; clone_size: many; v_call: TRBV5-1; d_call: -; cdr3_aa: CASSLSVGETQYF; cdr3_nt: TGCGCCAGCAGCTTGAGTGTCGGAGAGACCCAGTACTTC
j_call: TRBJ2-7; clone_size: few; v_call: TRBV10-3; d_call: -; cdr3_aa: CAISELQQAYEQYF; cdr3_nt: TGTGCCATCAGTGAGTTACAACAGGCGTACGAGCAGTACTTC
j_call: TRBJ1-2; clone_size: once; v_call: TRBV5-1; d_call: TRBD1; cdr3_aa: CASSLDGTGGRGGYTF; cdr3_nt: TGCGCCAGCAGCTTGGATGGGACAGGCGGTCGTGGAGGCTACACCTTC
j_call: TRBJ2-5; clone_size: -; v_call: TRBV10-3; d_call: -; cdr3_aa: CAISESKGFPNQYF; cdr3_nt: TGTGCCATCAGTGAGTCCAAGGGCTTCCCCAACCAGTACTTC
j_call: TRBJ2-5; clone_size: -; v_call: TRBV5-1; d_call: -; cdr3_aa: CASSLSGGDVGGTQYF; cdr3_nt: TGCGCCAGCAGCTTGTCGGGGGGCGACGTCGGCGGGACCCAGTACTTC
j_call: TRBJ1-4; clone_size: few; v_call: TRBV20-1; d_call: -; cdr3_aa: CSARAIANRSTNEKLFF; cdr3_nt: TGCAGTGCTAGAGCCATTGCTAACAGATCAACTAATGAAAAACTGTTTTTT